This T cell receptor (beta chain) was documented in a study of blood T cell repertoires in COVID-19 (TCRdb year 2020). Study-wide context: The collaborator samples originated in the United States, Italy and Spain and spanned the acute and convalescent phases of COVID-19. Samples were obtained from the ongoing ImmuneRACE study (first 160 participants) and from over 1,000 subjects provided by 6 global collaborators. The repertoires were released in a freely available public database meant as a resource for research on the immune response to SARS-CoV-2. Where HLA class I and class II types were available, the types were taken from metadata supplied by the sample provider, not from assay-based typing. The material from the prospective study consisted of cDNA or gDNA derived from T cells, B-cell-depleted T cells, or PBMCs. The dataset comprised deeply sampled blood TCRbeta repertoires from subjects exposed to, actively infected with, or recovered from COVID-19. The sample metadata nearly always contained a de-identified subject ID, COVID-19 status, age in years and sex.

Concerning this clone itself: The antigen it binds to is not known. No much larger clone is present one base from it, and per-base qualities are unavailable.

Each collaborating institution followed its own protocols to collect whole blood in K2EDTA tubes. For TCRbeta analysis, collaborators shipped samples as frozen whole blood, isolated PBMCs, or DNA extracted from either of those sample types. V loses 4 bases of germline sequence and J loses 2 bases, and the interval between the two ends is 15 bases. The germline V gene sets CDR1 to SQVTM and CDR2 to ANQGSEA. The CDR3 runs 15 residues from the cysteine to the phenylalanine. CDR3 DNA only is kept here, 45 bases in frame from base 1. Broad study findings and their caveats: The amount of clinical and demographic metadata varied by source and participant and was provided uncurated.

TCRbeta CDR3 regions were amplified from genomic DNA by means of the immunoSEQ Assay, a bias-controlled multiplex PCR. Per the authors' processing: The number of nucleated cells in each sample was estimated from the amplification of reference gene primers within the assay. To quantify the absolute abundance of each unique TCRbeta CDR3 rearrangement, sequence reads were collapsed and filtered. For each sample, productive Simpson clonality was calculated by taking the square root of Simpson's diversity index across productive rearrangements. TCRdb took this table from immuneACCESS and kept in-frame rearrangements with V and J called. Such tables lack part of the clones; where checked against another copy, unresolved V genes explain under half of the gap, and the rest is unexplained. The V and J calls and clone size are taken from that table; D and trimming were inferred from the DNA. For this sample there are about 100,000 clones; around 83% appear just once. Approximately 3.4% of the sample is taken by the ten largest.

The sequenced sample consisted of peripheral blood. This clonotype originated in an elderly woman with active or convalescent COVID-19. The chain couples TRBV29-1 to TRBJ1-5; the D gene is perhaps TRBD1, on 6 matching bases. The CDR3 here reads CSVVAAGDGNQPQHF. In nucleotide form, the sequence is TGCAGCGTTGTTGCGGCAGGGGACGGCAATCAGCCCCAGCATTTT.